Below, 8 T cell receptor beta chains from the same sample are listed, as sequenced in a study of OX40 agonist ivuxolimab in advanced cancers. Sequenced by immunoSEQ multiplex PCR; TCRdb stores in-frame clones only, minus some. The table lists just over 60,000 clones, 92% of them singletons, with 0.5% to 0.75% in the top ten. The input for sequencing was CD4+ or CD8+ T cells sorted from blood, taken in a trial of the OX40 agonist ivuxolimab. The receptors derive from an adult with an advanced solid tumor such as melanoma, head and neck, liver or kidney cancer.

The chain couples TRBV5-1 to TRBJ1-6; 9 nucleotides line up with TRBD1. The CDR3 runs 15 residues. With 5 bases clipped from V and 7 bases from J, the junction kept 7 bases outside the gene matches. Germline lookup yields CDR1 SGHRS and CDR2 YFSETQ. CDR3 nucleotide sequence: TGCGCCAGCAGGACCTGGACAGGGGAGAATTCACCCCTCCACTTT. This translates into CASRTWTGENSPLHF.

The gene calls are TRBV11-2 and TRBJ2-4, with 8 positions matching TRBD2. V lost 5 bases, J lost 3 bases, and 9 bases stayed unmatched. Germline-derived CDR1 and CDR2 are SGHAT and FQNNGV. The CDR3 is made up of 16 amino acids. The CDR3 loop reads CASSPLAGTVKNIQYF. As DNA, the CDR3 is TGTGCCAGCAGCCCCTTAGCGGGAACGGTCAAAAACATTCAGTACTTC.

This chain joins TRBV2 and TRBJ1-1; D might be TRBD1 (6 bases). CDR3 length: 15 amino acids. Germline V lookup: CDR1 SNHLY, CDR2 FYNNEI. The V and J ends lost 6 bases and 1 base respectively, with 15 bases between them. DNA for the CDR3: TGTGCCAGCAGAGACAGGCGGGGCCCGAACACTGAAGCTTTCTTT. Amino acids: CASRDRRGPNTEAFF.

This chain links TRBV14 with TRBJ1-1; D call uncertain. V was shortened by 0 bases and J by 0 bases, with 2 bases between the two germline ends. CDR3 length: 13 residues. CDR1 SGHDN and CDR2 FVKESK come from the germline V gene. CDR3 in amino acids: CASSQEMNTEAFF. In DNA, the CDR3 is TGTGCCAGCAGCCAAGAGATGAACACTGAAGCTTTCTTT.

This rearrangement joins TRBV7-2 to TRBJ1-5; 7 bases are shared with TRBD1. V trimming: 3 bases; J trimming: 3 bases; junction bases outside the gene matches: 5. The CDR3 runs to 15 residues. Germline V CDR1 and CDR2: SGHTA, FQGNSA. DNA for the CDR3: TGTGCCAGCAGCTTGGCTGACAGGGACAATCAGCCCCAGCATTTT. Amino acids: CASSLADRDNQPQHF.

The V gene is TRBV7-2, the J gene TRBJ1-5, with D uncertain. V gave up 8 bases and J gave up 4 bases, with 9 bases separating them. The CDR3 totals 12 residues. CDR1 is SGHTA, CDR2 FQGNSA, per germline. This chain's CDR3 is CASALPNQPQHF. CDR3 nucleotide sequence: TGTGCCAGCGCACTCCCTAATCAGCCCCAGCATTTT.

The rearrangement joins TRBV4-2 to TRBJ2-7; 8 nucleotides agree with TRBD2. This CDR3 is built from 15 residues. V trimming: 1 base; J trimming: 0 bases; junction bases outside the gene matches: 2. From germline, CDR1 is LGHNA and CDR2 YNFKEQ. In DNA form, the CDR3 reads TGTGCCAGCAGCCAAGTTGGGACTAGCTCCTACGAGCAGTACTTC. Residues: CASSQVGTSSYEQYF.

The chain recombines TRBV7-9 with TRBJ1-4; D is undetermined. Germline CDR1 and CDR2: SEHNR and FQNEAQ (reference sequence). The CDR3 has 13 residues. V lost 2 bases to trimming and J lost 6 bases, with 7 bases between them. CDR3 residues: CASSLRRDEKLFF. The CDR3 DNA follows: TGTGCCAGCAGCTTACGGAGGGATGAAAAACTGTTTTTT.